Below are 21 T cell receptor beta chains sequenced from a single sample in a study of early T cells in non-severe SARS-CoV-2 infection. TCRdb analysed the 5' RACE reads with MiXCR anew, one entry per CDR3 protein. The table lists 30,000 or so distinct CDR3 sequences, about 5.8% of them singletons. The sample was whole blood. The receptors originated from an adult who was a healthcare worker with PCR-confirmed SARS-CoV-2 infection or an uninfected control (not recorded which).

By its share, this clonotype is medium-sized. CDR3 sequence reads: CSVPSTSSYNEQFF. In nucleotides, the CDR3 is TGCAGTGTCCCTTCCACGAGCTCCTACAATGAGCAGTTCTTC. The chain combines TRBV20-1 with TRBJ2-1; D is uncertain. Per germline, CDR1 DFQATT and CDR2 SNEGSKA (reference sequence). Between the trimmed V and J ends, which lost 7 bases and 0 bases, there was a span of 13 bases. This CDR3 has 14 amino acids.

This clonotype was detected many times. The chain carries TRBV6-4 and TRBJ2-1; maybe TRBD2 (6 bases). This CDR3 is built from 15 residues. Trimming took 0 bases from V and 0 from J, leaving 6 bases between them. CDR1 is MRHNA and CDR2 is SNTAGT in the germline V gene. This CDR3 reads CASSDSSGSYNEQFF. The CDR3, as DNA: TGTGCCAGCAGTGACTCTAGCGGCTCCTACAATGAGCAGTTCTTC.

This clonotype has ten or more counts. The chain couples TRBV28 to TRBJ1-5; D may be TRBD1 (6 bases). Germline V gives CDR1 MDHEN, CDR2 SYDVKM. CDR3 length: 14 amino acids. V was trimmed by 3 bases and J by 6 bases, leaving 12 bases between them. As DNA, the CDR3 is TGTGCCAGCAGTTTCACGGACAGAGCTCAGCCCCAGCATTTT. It is translated as CASSFTDRAQPQHF.

This clonotype has a count of ten or more. CDR3 amino acids: CSATSSYEQYF. CDR3 nucleotides: TGCAGTGCTACTTCCTCCTACGAGCAGTACTTC. The V gene is TRBV20-1, the J gene TRBJ2-7, with D unclear. The V gene's germline CDR1 is DFQATT and CDR2 SNEGSKA (reference sequence). Trimming took off 4 bases at V and 0 bases at J, with 4 bases between the two ends. The CDR3 spans 11 residues.

This clonotype was counted many times. The genes are TRBV12-3 or TRBV12-4 and TRBJ2-7, with 10 bases identical to TRBD1. V trimming: 5 bases; J trimming: 2 bases; junction bases outside the gene matches: 9. This CDR3 has 16 residues. Here the CDR3 DNA reads TGTGCCAGCAGTGACCTGTACGGGACAGGGGCCTACGAGCAGTACTTC. Its protein is CASSDLYGTGAYEQYF.

This clonotype was observed at least ten times. J is TRBJ2-7 and V is TRBV7-9; D not resolved. This CDR3 has 12 residues. Germline V gene lookup returns CDR1 SEHNR and CDR2 FQNEAQ (reference sequence). Trimming left V 2 bases short and J 1 base short, with 3 bases between. The CDR3 nucleotides are TGTGCCAGCAGCTTACGGTCCTACGAGCAGTACTTC. It translates to CASSLRSYEQYF.

The table lists this clonotype with many counts. This chain links TRBV29-1 with TRBJ2-1, with a weak D call TRBD2 (6 bases). From germline, CDR1 is SQVTM and CDR2 ANQGSEA. The CDR3 consists of 14 residues. Deletions cut 4 bases from V and 5 bases from J, with 15 bases between. CDR3 amino acids: CSVVAQRAHNEQFF. CDR3 bases: TGCAGCGTTGTTGCGCAGCGGGCCCACAATGAGCAGTTCTTC.

The rearrangement uses TRBV11-2 and TRBJ2-1; 8 bases fit TRBD1. The CDR3 has 14 amino acids. Germline assignment: CDR1 SGHAT and CDR2 FQNNGV. V dropped 3 bases and J dropped 7; count of bases not matched to a gene: 5. CDR3 in DNA: TGTGCCAGCAGCTTGTTGGACAGGGTAAATGAGCAGTTCTTC. Translated: CASSLLDRVNEQFF.

This clonotype was seen at least ten times. This chain links TRBV27 with TRBJ1-2; 7 bases agree with TRBD1. CDR1 and CDR2 (germline): MNHEY, SMNVEV (reference sequence). The ends lost 5 bases at V and 8 bases at J; junction bases unmatched: 8. The CDR3 covers 13 residues. The CDR3 coding sequence is TGTGCCAGCAGTCACCGGGACAGCCCGGGCTACACCTTC. The encoded protein is CASSHRDSPGYTF.

This clonotype was picked up a small number of times. The chain employs TRBV11-2 and TRBJ2-2, with unresolved D. The V end was cut by 4 bases, the J end by 5 bases, with 8 bases between. The germline V gene has CDR1 SGHAT and CDR2 FQNNGV. The CDR3 runs 13 residues. DNA for the CDR3: TGTGCCAGCAGCTCAGCTCCTACCGGGGAGCTGTTTTTT. Protein sequence: CASSSAPTGELFF.

The chain combines TRBV11-2 with TRBJ2-7; D remains ambiguous. V gave up 0 bases and J gave up 6 bases, with 9 bases separating them. The CDR3 has 13 amino acids. Germline CDR1 reads SGHAT; CDR2 reads FQNNGV. The CDR3 reads CASSLDTNREQYF. CDR3 sequence (DNA): TGTGCCAGCAGCTTAGACACCAATCGCGAGCAGTACTTC.

By sample fraction, this clonotype is medium-sized. The rearrangement uses TRBV5-1 and TRBJ2-1, with TRBD2 identical over 7 bases. CDR3 length: 14 amino acids. J was trimmed by 7 bases and V by 6 bases; bases with no gene match: 10. The V gene's germline CDR1 is SGHRS and CDR2 YFSETQ. CDR3 sequence reads: CASKPGLPNNEQFF. CDR3 nucleotides: TGCGCCAGCAAGCCGGGACTACCGAATAATGAGCAGTTCTTC.

This clonotype was counted many times. CDR3 residues: CASSLDSAGNTEAFF. CDR3 nucleotide sequence: TGCGCCAGCAGCTTAGACTCGGCGGGGAACACTGAAGCTTTCTTT. This chain uses TRBV5-1 with TRBJ1-1; no clear D. Trimming pared 2 bases from V and 1 base from J, leaving 12 bases between. CDR3 length equals 15 residues. CDR1 SGHRS and CDR2 YFSETQ come from the germline V gene.

This clonotype has at least ten counts. V is TRBV6-6 and J is TRBJ2-2; no clear D gene. The CDR3 extends over 12 amino acids. Germline V gene lookup returns CDR1 MNHNY and CDR2 SVGAGI (reference sequence). V was trimmed by 1 base and J by 8 bases, leaving 5 bases between them. DNA of the CDR3: TGTGCCAGCAGTTACTTAGTAGGGGAGCTGTTTTTT. Amino acids: CASSYLVGELFF.

This clonotype appeared many times. The CDR3 DNA sequence: TGTGCCAGCAGCTTAGACGCCGGGAAGAGCATTCAGTACTTC. It yields the protein CASSLDAGKSIQYF. V and J are TRBV11-2 and TRBJ2-4; D may be TRBD2 (5 bases). In germline, CDR1 is SGHAT, CDR2 FQNNGV. V was pared by 0 bases and J by 9 bases, with 12 bases between. This CDR3 has 14 residues.

This clonotype was seen many times. This chain links TRBV5-6 with TRBJ2-3; the match to TRBD2 covers 11 bases. Germline assignment: CDR1 SGHDT and CDR2 YYEEEE. The length of the CDR3 is 21 residues. V lost 3 bases to trimming and J lost 2 bases; unmatched junction nucleotides: 20. CDR3 in DNA: TGTGCCAGCAGCTCCTACCCAGGGGCGGTTAGCGGGAGGGCCGTCACAGATACGCAGTATTTT. Translating it yields CASSSYPGAVSGRAVTDTQYF. Using reference TRBV5-6 and TRBJ2-3 for the parts outside the CDR3, the full variable domain is DAGVTQSPTHLIKTRGQQVTLRCSPKSGHDTVSWYQQALGQGPQFIFQYYEEEERQRGNFPDRFSGHQFPNYSSELNVNALLLGDSALYLCASSSYPGAVSGRAVTDTQYFGPGTRLTVL.

This clonotype was counted many times. The rearrangement joins TRBV7-6 to TRBJ2-3, with 7 bases fitting TRBD2. This CDR3 region has 15 residues. From germline, CDR1 is SGHVS and CDR2 FNYEAQ. J gave up 0 bases and V 4 bases, and 4 bases lay outside the gene matches. CDR3 nucleotides: TGTGCCAGCAGCTCCGTAGCGGGTAGCACAGATACGCAGTATTTT. It codes for CASSSVAGSTDTQYF.

This clonotype was recorded many times. V gene TRBV7-9 combines with J gene TRBJ2-1; 8 bases agree with TRBD2. The CDR3 consists of 19 residues. Germline assignment: CDR1 SEHNR and CDR2 FQNEAQ (reference sequence). J lost 5 bases, V lost 3 bases, and 18 bases had no gene match. The CDR3 sequence is CASSFEILTGGPGDNEQFF. CDR3 DNA: TGTGCCAGCAGCTTCGAGATCCTAACGGGAGGGCCGGGGGACAATGAGCAGTTCTTC.

About this clonotype: A much larger clone sits a single nucleotide away, making a read error possible. The V call is TRBV27, the J call TRBJ2-3; D gene uncertain. Looked up from germline, CDR1 is MNHEY and CDR2 is SMNVEV (reference sequence). Between the trimmed V and J ends, which lost 5 bases and 8 bases, there was a span of 14 bases. The CDR3 runs to 13 residues. The CDR3 DNA follows: TGTGCCAGCAGTCTCTTTAGAGGAGTTACGCAGTATTTT. Translated: CASSLFRGVTQYF.

The sample holds many counts of this clonotype. This chain joins TRBV12-3 or TRBV12-4 and TRBJ2-3; D remains unclear. This CDR3 contains 14 residues. Trimming removed 5 bases from V and 1 base from J, with 10 bases in between. The CDR3 bases are TGTGCCAGCAGTCCCCCCCGAGGCACAGATACGCAGTATTTT. It translates to CASSPPRGTDTQYF.

This clonotype appeared many times. V is TRBV20-1 and J is TRBJ1-1, with D unresolved. Trimming took 4 bases from V and 0 from J, leaving 9 bases between them. The CDR3 contains 13 residues. Germline V gene lookup returns CDR1 DFQATT and CDR2 SNEGSKA (reference sequence). CDR3 residues: CSAMAGLNTEAFF. The CDR3, as DNA: TGCAGTGCTATGGCGGGTTTGAACACTGAAGCTTTCTTT.